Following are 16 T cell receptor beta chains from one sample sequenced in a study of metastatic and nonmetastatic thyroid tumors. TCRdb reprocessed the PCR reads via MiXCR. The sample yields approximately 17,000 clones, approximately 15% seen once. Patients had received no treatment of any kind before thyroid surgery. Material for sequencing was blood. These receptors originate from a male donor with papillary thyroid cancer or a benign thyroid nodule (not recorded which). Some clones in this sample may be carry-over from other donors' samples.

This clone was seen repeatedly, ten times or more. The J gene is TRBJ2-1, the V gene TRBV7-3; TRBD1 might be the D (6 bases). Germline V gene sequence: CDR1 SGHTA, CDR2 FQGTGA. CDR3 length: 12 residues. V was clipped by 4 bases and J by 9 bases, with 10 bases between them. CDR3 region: CASSSGETEQFF. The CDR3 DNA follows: TGTGCCAGCAGCTCAGGGGAAACTGAGCAGTTCTTC.

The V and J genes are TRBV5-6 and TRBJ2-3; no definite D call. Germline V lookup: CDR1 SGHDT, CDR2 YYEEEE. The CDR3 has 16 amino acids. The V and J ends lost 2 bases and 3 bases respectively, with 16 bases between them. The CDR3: CASSFEMTDGTDTQYF. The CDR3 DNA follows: TGTGCCAGCAGCTTCGAAATGACGGACGGGACAGATACGCAGTATTTT.

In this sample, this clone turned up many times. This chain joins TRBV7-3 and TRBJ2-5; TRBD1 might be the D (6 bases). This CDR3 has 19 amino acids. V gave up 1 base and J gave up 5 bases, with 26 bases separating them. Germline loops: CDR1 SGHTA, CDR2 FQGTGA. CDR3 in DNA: TGTGCCAGCAGCTTAATAATAAGGAGGTACAGGGTAGGTTCGGAGACCCAGTACTTC. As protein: CASSLIIRRYRVGSETQYF.

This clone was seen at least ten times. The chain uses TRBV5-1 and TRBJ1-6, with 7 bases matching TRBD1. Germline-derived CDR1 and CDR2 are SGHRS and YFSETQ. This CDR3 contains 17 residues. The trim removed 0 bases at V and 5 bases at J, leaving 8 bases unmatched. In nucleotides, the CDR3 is TGCGCCAGCAGCTTGGTTTTAGGGGGCGCCGATAATTCACCCCTCCACTTT. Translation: CASSLVLGGADNSPLHF.

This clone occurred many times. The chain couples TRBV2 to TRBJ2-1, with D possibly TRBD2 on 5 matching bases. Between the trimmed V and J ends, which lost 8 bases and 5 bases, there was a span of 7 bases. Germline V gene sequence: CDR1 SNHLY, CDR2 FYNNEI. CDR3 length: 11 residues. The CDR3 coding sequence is TGTGCCAGCTCGACTAACAATGAGCAGTTCTTC. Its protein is CASSTNNEQFF.

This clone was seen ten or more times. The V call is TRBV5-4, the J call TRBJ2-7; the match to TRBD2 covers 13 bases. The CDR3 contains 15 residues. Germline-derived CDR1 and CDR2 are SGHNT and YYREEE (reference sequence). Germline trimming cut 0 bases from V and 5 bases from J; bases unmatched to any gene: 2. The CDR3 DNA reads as TGTGCCAGCAGCTTGGGCGGACTAGCGGGAGACGAGCAGTACTTC. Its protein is CASSLGGLAGDEQYF.

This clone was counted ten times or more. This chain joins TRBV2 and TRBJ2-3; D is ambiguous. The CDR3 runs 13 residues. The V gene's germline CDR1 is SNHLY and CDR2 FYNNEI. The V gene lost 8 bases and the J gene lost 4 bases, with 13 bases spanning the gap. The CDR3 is CASLLLHADTQYF. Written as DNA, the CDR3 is TGTGCCAGCCTGCTTCTTCATGCAGATACGCAGTATTTT. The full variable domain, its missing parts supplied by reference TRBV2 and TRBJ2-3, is EPEVTQTPSHQVTQMGQEVILRCVPISNHLYFYWYRQILGQKVEFLVSFYNNEISEKSEIFDDQFSVERPDGSNFTLKIRSTKLEDSAMYFCASLLLHADTQYFGPGTRLTVL.

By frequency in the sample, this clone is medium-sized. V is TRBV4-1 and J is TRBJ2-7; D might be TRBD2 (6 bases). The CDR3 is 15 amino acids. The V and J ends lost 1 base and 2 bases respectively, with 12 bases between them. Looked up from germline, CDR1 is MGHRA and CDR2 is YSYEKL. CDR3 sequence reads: CASSQVGGGTYEQYF. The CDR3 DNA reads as TGCGCCAGCAGCCAAGTGGGGGGTGGGACCTACGAGCAGTACTTC.

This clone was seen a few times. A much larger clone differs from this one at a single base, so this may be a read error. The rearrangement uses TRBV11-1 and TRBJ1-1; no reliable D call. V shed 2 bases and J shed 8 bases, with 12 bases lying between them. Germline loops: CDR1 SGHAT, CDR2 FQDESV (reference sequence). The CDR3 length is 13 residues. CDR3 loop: CASSLLGETEAFF. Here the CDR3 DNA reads TGTGCCAGCAGCTTATTGGGAGAGACGGAAGCTTTCTTT.

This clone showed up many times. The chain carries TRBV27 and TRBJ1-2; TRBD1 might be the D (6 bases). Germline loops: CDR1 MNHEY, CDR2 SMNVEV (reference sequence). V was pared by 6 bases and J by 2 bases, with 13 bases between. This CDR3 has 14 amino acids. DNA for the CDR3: TGTGCCAGCAGCGGGGCTGGACAGAACTATGGCTACACCTTC. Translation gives CASSGAGQNYGYTF.

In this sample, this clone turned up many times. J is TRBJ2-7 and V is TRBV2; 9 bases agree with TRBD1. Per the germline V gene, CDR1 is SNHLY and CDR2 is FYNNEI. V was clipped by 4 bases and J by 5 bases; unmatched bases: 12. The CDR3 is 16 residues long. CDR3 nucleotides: TGTGCCAGCAGTGTCATACCACAGGGGGCGCACAACGAGCAGTACTTC. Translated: CASSVIPQGAHNEQYF.

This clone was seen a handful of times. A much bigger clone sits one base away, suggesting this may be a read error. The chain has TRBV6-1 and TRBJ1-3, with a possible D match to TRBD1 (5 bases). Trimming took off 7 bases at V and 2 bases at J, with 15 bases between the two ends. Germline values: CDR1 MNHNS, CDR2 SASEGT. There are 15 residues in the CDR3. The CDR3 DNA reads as TGTGCCAGCATGGAGGACATCTACCCTGGAAACACCATATATTTT. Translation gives CASMEDIYPGNTIYF.

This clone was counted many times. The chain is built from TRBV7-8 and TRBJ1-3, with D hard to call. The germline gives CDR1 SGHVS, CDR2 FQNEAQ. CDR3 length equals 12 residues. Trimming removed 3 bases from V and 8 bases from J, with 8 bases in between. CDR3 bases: TGTGCCAGCAGCTTTTGGGAGGACACCATATATTTT. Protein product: CASSFWEDTIYF.

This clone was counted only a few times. This CDR3 is CASSATIGTSGRVEDTDTQYF. The CDR3 DNA reads as TGTGCCAGCAGTGCAACAATCGGGACTAGCGGGAGGGTTGAGGACACAGATACGCAGTATTTT. The genes are TRBV2 and TRBJ2-3; 16 nucleotides line up with TRBD2. Germline V gene sequence: CDR1 SNHLY, CDR2 FYNNEI. Trimming at V came to 4 bases and at J to 2 bases, leaving 15 bases not matched to a gene. The CDR3 length is 21 residues.

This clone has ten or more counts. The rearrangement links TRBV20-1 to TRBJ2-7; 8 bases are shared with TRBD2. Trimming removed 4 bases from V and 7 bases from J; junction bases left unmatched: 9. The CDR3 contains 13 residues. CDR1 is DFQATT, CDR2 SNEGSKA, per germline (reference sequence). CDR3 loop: CSATGLGDFEQYF. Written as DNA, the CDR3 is TGCAGTGCTACGGGACTAGGGGACTTTGAGCAGTACTTC.

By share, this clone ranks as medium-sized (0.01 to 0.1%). Written as DNA, the CDR3 is TGCAGTGCTAGAGATACGCAGGGTAATCAGCCCCAGCATTTT. Its protein is CSARDTQGNQPQHF. J is TRBJ1-5 and V is TRBV20-1, with D maybe TRBD1 (5 bases). Trimming removed 0 bases at V and 4 bases at J, with 10 bases between. This CDR3 has 14 residues. Germline values: CDR1 DFQATT, CDR2 SNEGSKA (reference sequence).